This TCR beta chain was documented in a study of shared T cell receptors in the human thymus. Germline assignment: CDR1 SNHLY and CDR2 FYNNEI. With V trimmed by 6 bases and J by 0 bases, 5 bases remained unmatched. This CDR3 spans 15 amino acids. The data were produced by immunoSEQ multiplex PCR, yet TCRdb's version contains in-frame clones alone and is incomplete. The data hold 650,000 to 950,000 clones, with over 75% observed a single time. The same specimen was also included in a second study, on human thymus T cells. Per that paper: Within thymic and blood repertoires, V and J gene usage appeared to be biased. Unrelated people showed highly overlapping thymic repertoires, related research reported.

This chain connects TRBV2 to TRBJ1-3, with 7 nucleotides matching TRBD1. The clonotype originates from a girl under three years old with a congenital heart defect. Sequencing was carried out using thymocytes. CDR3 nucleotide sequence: TGTGCCAGCAGCCCGGGACAGACCTCTGGAAACACCATATATTTT. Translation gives CASSPGQTSGNTIYF.